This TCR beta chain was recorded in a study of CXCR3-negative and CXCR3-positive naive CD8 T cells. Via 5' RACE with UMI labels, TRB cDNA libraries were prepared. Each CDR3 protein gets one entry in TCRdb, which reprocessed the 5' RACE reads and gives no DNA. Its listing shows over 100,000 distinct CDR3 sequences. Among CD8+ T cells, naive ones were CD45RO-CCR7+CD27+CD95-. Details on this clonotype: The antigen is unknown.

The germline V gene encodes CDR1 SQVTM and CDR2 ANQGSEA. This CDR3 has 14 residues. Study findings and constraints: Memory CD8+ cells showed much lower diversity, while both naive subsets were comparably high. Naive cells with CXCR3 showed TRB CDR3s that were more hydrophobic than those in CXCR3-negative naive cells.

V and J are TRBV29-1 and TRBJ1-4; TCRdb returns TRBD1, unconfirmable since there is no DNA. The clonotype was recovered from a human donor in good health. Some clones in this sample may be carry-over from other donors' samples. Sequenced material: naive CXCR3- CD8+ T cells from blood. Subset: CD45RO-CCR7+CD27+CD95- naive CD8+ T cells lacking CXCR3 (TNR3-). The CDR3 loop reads CSVEEGAYGEKLFF.